The 4 T cell receptor beta chains reported below all come from one sample, sequenced in a study of T-cell memory formation after mild COVID-19. TCRdb called the 5' RACE reads again in MiXCR, with one record for every CDR3 protein. The profile covers under 550,000 distinct CDR3 sequences, with roughly 17% appearing a single time and around a fifth taken by the ten largest. Sequenced input: PBMCs or a T cell subset sorted from them (not recorded which). These receptors came from a man younger than 35 who had mild COVID-19 (a few samples of this study predate the infection). Cell type and time point are not known.

This clonotype has ten or more counts. The chain carries TRBV5-1 and TRBJ2-1; either TRBD1 or TRBD2 may supply D (6 bases each). The CDR3 loop spans 16 amino acids. CDR1 is SGHRS, CDR2 YFSETQ, per germline. V lost 0 bases, J lost 4 bases, and 14 bases lay in between. The CDR3 nucleotides are TGCGCCAGCAGCTTGGAATATGGGGGGCTTTACAATGAGCAGTTCTTC. Translation gives CASSLEYGGLYNEQFF.

The rearrangement joins TRBV7-2 to TRBJ2-3; TRBD2 matches at 12 bases. Looked up from germline, CDR1 is SGHTA and CDR2 is FQGNSA. The CDR3 extends over 16 amino acids. V dropped 4 bases and J dropped 8; count of bases not matched to a gene: 10. The DNA for the CDR3 is TGTGCCAGCAGCTATTCGACTAGCGGGGGCCGTCTTACGCAGTATTTT. It translates to CASSYSTSGGRLTQYF.

This clonotype has a handful of counts. This sequence joins TRBV6-5 and TRBJ1-1, with a tentative D call TRBD1 (5 bases). CDR1 is MNHEY and CDR2 is SVGAGI in the germline V gene. CDR3 length equals 16 residues. V lost 6 bases, J lost 2 bases, and 19 bases lay in between. CDR3 nucleotides: TGTGCCAGCAGATCCTACGGGACCGGACTAAACACTGAAGCTTTCTTT. Residues: CASRSYGTGLNTEAFF.

The CDR3 DNA is TGTGCCAGCAGCGCCCTTTCCGGGGGGTTCTACAATGAGCAGTTCTTC. Amino acids: CASSALSGGFYNEQFF. This chain joins TRBV11-2 and TRBJ2-1, with 7 bases lining up with TRBD2. CDR3 length: 16 residues. Germline loops: CDR1 SGHAT, CDR2 FQNNGV. V lost 5 bases, J lost 3 bases, and 10 bases stayed unmatched.